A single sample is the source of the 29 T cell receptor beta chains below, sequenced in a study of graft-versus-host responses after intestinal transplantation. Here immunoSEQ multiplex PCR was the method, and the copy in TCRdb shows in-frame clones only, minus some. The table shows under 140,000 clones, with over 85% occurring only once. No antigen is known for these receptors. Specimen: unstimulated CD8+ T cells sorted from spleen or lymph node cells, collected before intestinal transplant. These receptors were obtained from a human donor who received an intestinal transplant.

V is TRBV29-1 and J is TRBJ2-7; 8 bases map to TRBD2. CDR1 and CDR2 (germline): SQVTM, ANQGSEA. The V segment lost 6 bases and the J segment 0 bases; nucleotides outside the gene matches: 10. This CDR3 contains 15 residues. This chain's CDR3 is CSVSGLALNSYEQYF. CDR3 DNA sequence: TGCAGCGTGTCCGGACTAGCTCTGAACTCCTACGAGCAGTACTTC.

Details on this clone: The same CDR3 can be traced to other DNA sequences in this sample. CDR3 in amino acids: CASSSEPGWGEGTEAFF. In DNA form, the CDR3 reads TGTGCCAGCAGCTCCGAACCTGGGTGGGGGGAAGGAACTGAAGCTTTCTTT. The chain carries TRBV9 and TRBJ1-1; weak D call: TRBD1 (5 bases). CDR3 length equals 17 residues. V lost 4 bases, J lost 5 bases, and 24 bases lay in between. The germline CDR1 and CDR2 sequences are SGDLS and YYNGEE.

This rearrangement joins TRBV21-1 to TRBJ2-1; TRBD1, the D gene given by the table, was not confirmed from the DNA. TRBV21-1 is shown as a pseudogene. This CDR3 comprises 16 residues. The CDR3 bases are TGTGCCAGCACTCCCCAGGGGGAAGGGACCTACAATGAGCAGTTCTTC. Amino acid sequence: CASTPQGEGTYNEQFF.

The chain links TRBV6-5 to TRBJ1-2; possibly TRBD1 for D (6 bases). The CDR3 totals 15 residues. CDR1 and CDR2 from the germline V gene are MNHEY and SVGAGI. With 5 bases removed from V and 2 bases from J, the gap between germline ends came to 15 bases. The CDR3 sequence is CASSQTRTANYGYTF. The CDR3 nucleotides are TGTGCCAGCAGTCAGACTCGGACAGCAAACTATGGCTACACCTTC.

CDR3 loop: CASSEDGGPSGANVLTF. CDR3 nucleotides: TGTGCCAGCAGTGAAGATGGGGGCCCCTCTGGGGCCAACGTCCTGACTTTC. This sequence joins TRBV2 and TRBJ2-6; D may be TRBD1 (6 bases). CDR1 is SNHLY and CDR2 is FYNNEI in the germline V gene. V dropped 1 base and J dropped 0 bases, with 10 bases sitting between them. The CDR3 runs 17 residues.

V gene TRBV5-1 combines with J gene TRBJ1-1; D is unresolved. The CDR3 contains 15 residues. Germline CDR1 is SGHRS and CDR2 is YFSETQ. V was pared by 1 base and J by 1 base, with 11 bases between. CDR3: CASSLRPGRNTEAFF. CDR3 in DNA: TGCGCCAGCAGCTTGCGGCCGGGGAGGAACACTGAAGCTTTCTTT.

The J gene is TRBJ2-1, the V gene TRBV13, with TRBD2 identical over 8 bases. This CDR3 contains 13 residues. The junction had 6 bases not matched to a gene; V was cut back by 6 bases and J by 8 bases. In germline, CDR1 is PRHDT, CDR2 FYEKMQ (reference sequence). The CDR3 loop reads CASRGPGGDEQFF. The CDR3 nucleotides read TGTGCCAGCAGGGGACCGGGAGGGGATGAGCAGTTCTTC.

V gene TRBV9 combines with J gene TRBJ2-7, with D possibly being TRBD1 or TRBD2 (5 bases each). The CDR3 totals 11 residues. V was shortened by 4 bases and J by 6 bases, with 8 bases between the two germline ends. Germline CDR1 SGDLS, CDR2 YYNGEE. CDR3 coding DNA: TGTGCCAGCAGCTCGGGGCTCGAGCAGTACTTC. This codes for CASSSGLEQYF. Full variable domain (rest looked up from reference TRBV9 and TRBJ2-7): DSGVTQTPKHLITATGQRVTLRCSPRSGDLSVYWYQQSLDQGLQFLIQYYNGEERAKGNILERFSAQQFPDLHSELNLSSLELGDSALYFCASSSGLEQYFGPGTRLTVT.

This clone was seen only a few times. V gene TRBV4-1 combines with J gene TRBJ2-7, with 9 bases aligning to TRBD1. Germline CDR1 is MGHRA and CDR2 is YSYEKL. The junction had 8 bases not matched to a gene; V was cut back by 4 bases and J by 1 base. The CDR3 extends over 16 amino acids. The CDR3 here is CASSRRGTGNSYEQYF. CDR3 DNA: TGCGCCAGCAGCCGCAGGGGGACAGGGAATTCCTACGAGCAGTACTTC.

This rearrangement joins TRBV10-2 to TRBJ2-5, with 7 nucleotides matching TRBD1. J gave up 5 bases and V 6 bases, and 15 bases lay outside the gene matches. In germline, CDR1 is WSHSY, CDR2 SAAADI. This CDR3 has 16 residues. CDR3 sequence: CASRLGVGGVRETQYF. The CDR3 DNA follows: TGCGCCAGCAGGTTGGGGGTAGGGGGCGTCCGGGAGACCCAGTACTTC.

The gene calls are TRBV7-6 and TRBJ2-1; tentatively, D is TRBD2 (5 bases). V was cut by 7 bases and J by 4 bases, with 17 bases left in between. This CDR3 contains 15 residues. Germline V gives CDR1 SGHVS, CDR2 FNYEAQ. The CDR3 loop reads CASTPGSASYNEQFF. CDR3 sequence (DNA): TGTGCCAGCACCCCGGGTAGCGCCTCGTACAATGAGCAGTTCTTC.

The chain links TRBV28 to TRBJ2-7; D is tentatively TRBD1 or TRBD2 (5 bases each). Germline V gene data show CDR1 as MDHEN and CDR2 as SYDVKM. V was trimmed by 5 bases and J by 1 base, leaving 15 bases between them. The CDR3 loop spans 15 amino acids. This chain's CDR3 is CASSQDGTESYEQYF. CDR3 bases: TGTGCCAGCAGTCAAGACGGGACGGAATCCTACGAGCAGTACTTC.

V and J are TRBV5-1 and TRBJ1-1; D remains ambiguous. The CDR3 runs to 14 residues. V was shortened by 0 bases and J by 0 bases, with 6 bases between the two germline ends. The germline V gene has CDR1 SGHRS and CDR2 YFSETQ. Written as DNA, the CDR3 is TGCGCCAGCAGCTTGGAGGGATTGAACACTGAAGCTTTCTTT. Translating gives CASSLEGLNTEAFF.

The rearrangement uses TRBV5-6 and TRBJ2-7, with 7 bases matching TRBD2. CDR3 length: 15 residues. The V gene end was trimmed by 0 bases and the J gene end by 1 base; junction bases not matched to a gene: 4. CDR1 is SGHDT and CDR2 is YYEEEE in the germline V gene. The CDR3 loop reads CASSLGGRLSYEQYF. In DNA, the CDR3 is TGTGCCAGCAGCTTGGGCGGGAGATTATCCTACGAGCAGTACTTC.

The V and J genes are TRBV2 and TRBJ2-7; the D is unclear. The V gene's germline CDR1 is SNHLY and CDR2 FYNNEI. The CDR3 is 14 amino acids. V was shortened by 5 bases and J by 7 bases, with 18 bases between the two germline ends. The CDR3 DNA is TGTGCCAGCAGTCGCCCCCGAGAGGCGGCGGAGCAGTACTTC. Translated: CASSRPREAAEQYF.

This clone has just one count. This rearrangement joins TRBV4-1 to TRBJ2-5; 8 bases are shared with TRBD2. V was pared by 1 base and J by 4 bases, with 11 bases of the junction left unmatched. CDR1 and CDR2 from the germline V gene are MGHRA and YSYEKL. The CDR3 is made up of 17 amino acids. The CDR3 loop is CASSQGGRREVPETQYF. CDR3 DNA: TGCGCCAGCAGCCAAGGAGGTAGGCGGGAGGTCCCAGAGACCCAGTACTTC.

Written as DNA, the CDR3 is TGCGCCAGCAGCTATAGGGACAGGGGGCGAAGCGGGGAGCTGTTTTTT. It translates to CASSYRDRGRSGELFF. V usage is TRBV4-1 and J usage is TRBJ2-2, with 12 bases aligning to TRBD1. The CDR3 sequence is 16 residues long. J was trimmed by 7 bases and V by 5 bases; bases with no gene match: 8. Per the germline V gene, CDR1 is MGHRA and CDR2 is YSYEKL.

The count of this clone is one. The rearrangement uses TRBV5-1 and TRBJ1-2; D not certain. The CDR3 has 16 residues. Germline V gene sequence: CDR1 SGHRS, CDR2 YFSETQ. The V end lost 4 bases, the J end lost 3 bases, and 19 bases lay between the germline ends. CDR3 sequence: CASSDYRMDGDYGYTF. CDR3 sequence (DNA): TGCGCCAGCAGCGACTACCGGATGGACGGAGACTATGGCTACACCTTC.

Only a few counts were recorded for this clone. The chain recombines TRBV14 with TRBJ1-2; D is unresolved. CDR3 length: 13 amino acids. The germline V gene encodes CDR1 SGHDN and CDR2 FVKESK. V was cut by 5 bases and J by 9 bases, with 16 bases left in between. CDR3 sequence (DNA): TGTGCCAGCAGCGCAGATAGCCCTATGAGCTACACCTTC. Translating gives CASSADSPMSYTF. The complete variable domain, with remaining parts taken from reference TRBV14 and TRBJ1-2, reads EAGVTQFPSHSVIEKGQTVTLRCDPISGHDNLYWYRRVMGKEIKFLLHFVKESKQDESGMPNNRFLAERTGGTYSTLKVQPAELEDSGVYFCASSADSPMSYTFGSGTRLTVV.

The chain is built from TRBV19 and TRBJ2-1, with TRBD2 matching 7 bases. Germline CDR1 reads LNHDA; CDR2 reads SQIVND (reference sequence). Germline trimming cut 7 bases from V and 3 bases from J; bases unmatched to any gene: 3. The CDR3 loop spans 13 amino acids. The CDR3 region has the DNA TGTGCCAGTACGGCTAGCGGCTACAATGAGCAGTTCTTC. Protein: CASTASGYNEQFF.

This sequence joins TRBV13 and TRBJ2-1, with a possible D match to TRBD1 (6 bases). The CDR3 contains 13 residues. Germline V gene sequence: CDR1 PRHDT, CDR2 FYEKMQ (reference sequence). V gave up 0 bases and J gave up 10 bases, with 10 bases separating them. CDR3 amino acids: CASSLGGAREQFF. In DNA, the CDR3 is TGTGCCAGCAGCTTAGGGGGGGCGAGGGAGCAGTTCTTC.

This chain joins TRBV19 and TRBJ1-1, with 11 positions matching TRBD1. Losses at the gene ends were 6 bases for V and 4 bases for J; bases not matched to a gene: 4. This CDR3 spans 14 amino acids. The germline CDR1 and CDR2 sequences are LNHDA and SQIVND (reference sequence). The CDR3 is CASRTGTGGTEAFF. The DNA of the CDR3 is TGTGCCAGTAGGACCGGGACAGGGGGCACTGAAGCTTTCTTT.

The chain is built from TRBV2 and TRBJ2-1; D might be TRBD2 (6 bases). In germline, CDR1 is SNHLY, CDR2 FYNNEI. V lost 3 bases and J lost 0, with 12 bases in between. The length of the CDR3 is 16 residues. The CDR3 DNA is TGTGCCAGCAGTGATTACGGGGGAAGCTCCTACAATGAGCAGTTCTTC. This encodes CASSDYGGSSYNEQFF.

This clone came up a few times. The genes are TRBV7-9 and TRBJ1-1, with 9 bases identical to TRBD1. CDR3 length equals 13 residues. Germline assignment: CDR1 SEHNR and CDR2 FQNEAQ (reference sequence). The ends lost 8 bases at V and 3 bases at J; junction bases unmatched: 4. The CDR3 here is CASCRTGDTEAFF. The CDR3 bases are TGTGCCAGCTGTAGGACAGGGGACACTGAAGCTTTCTTT.

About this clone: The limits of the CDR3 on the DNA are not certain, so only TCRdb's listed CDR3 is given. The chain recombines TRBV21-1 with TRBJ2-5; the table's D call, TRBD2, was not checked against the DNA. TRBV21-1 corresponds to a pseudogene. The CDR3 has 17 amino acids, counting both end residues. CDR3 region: CASSKVASGSYLETQYF.

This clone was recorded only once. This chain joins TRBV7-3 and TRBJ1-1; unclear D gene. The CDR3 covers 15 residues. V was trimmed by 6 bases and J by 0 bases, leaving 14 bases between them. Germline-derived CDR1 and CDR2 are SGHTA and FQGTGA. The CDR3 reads CASSPMTGMNTEAFF. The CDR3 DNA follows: TGTGCCAGCAGTCCTATGACGGGGATGAACACTGAAGCTTTCTTT.

The CDR3: CAPTRQGASQETQYF. In DNA, the CDR3 is TGTGCCCCCACCCGGCAGGGGGCATCCCAAGAGACCCAGTACTTC. The rearrangement joins TRBV6-1 to TRBJ2-5; 8 bases match TRBD1. The CDR3 spans 15 residues. CDR1 and CDR2 from the germline V gene are MNHNS and SASEGT. J was trimmed by 1 base and V by 11 bases; bases with no gene match: 12.

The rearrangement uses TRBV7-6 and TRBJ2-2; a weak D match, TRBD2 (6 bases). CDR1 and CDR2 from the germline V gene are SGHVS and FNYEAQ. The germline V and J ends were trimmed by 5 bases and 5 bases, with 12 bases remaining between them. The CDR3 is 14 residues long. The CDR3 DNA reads TGTGCCAGCAGCCCGGGGACTTCGACCGGGGAGCTGTTTTTT. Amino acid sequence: CASSPGTSTGELFF.

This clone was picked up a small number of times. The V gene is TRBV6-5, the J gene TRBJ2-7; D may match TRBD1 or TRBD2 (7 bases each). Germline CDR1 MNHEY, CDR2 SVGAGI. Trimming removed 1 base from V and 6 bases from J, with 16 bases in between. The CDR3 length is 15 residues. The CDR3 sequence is CASSYYRGGTAEQYF. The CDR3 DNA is TGTGCCAGCAGTTACTATCGGGGAGGGACAGCCGAGCAGTACTTC.